This T cell receptor (beta chain) was recorded in a study of cytomegalovirus exposure and HLA in healthy donors. Study overall: Genotyping showed 75% to 90% of over 350 donors falling in the Caucasian-associated ancestry cluster. Points from the study as a whole: Among the sequence variants, a highly shared cluster was likely an artifact of sequencing.

Both 60 Vbeta primers and 13 Jbeta primers went into the PCR. The method was immunoSEQ multiplex PCR; TCRdb's version includes in-frame clones alone and lacks a portion of them. The table shows about 140,000 clones, with less than 85% occurring only once. Per germline, CDR1 LGHNT and CDR2 FRNRAP. Trimming at V came to 5 bases and at J to 0 bases, leaving 13 bases not matched to a gene. The CDR3 runs to 18 residues. Concerning this clone itself: Antigen specificity is unknown.

This chain links TRBV12-5 with TRBJ1-2, with 9 positions matching TRBD1. Specimen: PBMCs. The sequence came from a man aged 35 to 55 in good health and CMV-seropositive. The chain's CDR3 is CASGLWGSGTGTNYGYTF. The CDR3 DNA reads as TGTGCTAGTGGTCTATGGGGATCCGGGACAGGGACTAACTATGGCTACACCTTC.